This T cell receptor beta chain was documented in a study of T cell clonotyping in hematopoietic cell transplantation. Study details: Pretransplant recipient samples were taken after cytoreduction.

The junction had 8 bases not matched to a gene; V was cut back by 3 bases and J by 0 bases. CDR1 is SGHAT and CDR2 is FQNNGV in the germline V gene. This CDR3 has 17 amino acids. This clone has only one observation. What it binds is not known. The repertoire was sequenced with immunoSEQ multiplex PCR; TCRdb's copy has only in-frame clones and lacks some. The sample lists approximately 42,000 clones, 85% occurring once. Time point here: recipient sample about 28 days before transplant, after cytoreduction. Blood collection times were about day -28 and days 30, 100, 180 posttransplant. General study results and limits: Broader posttransplant TCR repertoire diversity was predicted by graft donor and pretransplant recipient Inverse Simpson Index values. Pathologically expanded recipient clonotypes increased progressively from day 30 to day 180 as diversity fell.

Sequenced material: peripheral blood mononuclear cells, taken before stem cell transplant. The rearrangement uses TRBV11-2 and TRBJ2-4; 7 bases fit TRBD1. The origin of this receptor is a man aged 55-75 years with acute myeloid leukemia. Some clones in this sample may be carry-over from other donors' samples. The CDR3 loop is CASSFYRDSLAKNIQYF. The CDR3 DNA is TGTGCCAGCAGCTTCTACCGGGACAGCCTAGCCAAAAACATTCAGTACTTC.